One sample yielded the 19 T cell receptor beta chains listed below, sequenced in a study of shared clonotypes between healthy human individuals. The repertoire was sequenced with immunoSEQ multiplex PCR; TCRdb's copy has only in-frame clones and lacks some. The repertoire consists of about 320,000 clones, with about nine tenths occurring once and the leading ten covering 15% to 20%. Material for sequencing was memory CD8+ T cells sorted from blood. Specified subset: CD45RO+ cells pooled with CCR7-negative TemRA cells. These receptors all stem from a man between 18 and 29 years old in good health.

This clone appeared once. This chain connects TRBV5-6 to TRBJ1-1; D is ambiguous. This CDR3 has 15 residues. Germline V gives CDR1 SGHDT, CDR2 YYEEEE. The V end was cut by 1 base, the J end by 1 base, with 11 bases between. The CDR3 DNA reads as TGTGCCAGCAGCTTGATGGCCGGTAGGAACACTGAAGCTTTCTTT. Translated: CASSLMAGRNTEAFF.

The genes are TRBV4-1 and TRBJ2-7, with 8 bases matching TRBD2. This CDR3 comprises 17 residues. Germline V gives CDR1 MGHRA, CDR2 YSYEKL. The junction had 10 bases not matched to a gene; V was cut back by 3 bases and J by 0 bases. Here the CDR3 reads CASSHLLTSGRSYEQYF. The CDR3, as DNA: TGCGCCAGCAGCCACCTATTAACTAGCGGCCGCTCCTACGAGCAGTACTTC.

V and J are TRBV4-2 and TRBJ2-7; 7 nucleotides align to TRBD1. The V gene end was trimmed by 5 bases and the J gene end by 3 bases; junction bases not matched to a gene: 10. Germline loops: CDR1 LGHNA, CDR2 YNFKEQ. The CDR3 is 15 amino acids. Here the CDR3 reads CASSEDRLGLYEQYF. CDR3 DNA sequence: TGTGCCAGCAGCGAGGACAGGTTGGGTCTCTACGAGCAGTACTTC.

This chain links TRBV7-9 with TRBJ2-7; D tentatively fits TRBD1 or TRBD2 (5 bases each). The germline CDR1 and CDR2 sequences are SEHNR and FQNEAQ (reference sequence). Trimming cost V 5 bases and J 5 bases, with 22 bases left between them. This CDR3 contains 16 residues. The CDR3 spells CASSPGPWGSVNEQYF. The CDR3 nucleotides are TGTGCCAGCAGCCCCGGGCCCTGGGGGTCTGTCAACGAGCAGTACTTC.

This clone has just a few counts. The chain joins TRBV27 to TRBJ1-5; D remains unclear. Germline CDR1 is MNHEY and CDR2 is SMNVEV (reference sequence). CDR3 length: 13 amino acids. Trimming removed 4 bases from V and 9 bases from J, with 13 bases in between. For the CDR3, the DNA is TGTGCCAGCAGTTACAGCTCCGGTAGGCCCCAGCATTTT. Protein sequence: CASSYSSGRPQHF.

The rearrangement links TRBV5-1 to TRBJ1-6; 10 bases fit TRBD1. The CDR3 consists of 17 residues. Germline V gene lookup returns CDR1 SGHRS and CDR2 YFSETQ. V gave up 0 bases and J gave up 11 bases; unmatched junction bases: 11. DNA for the CDR3: TGCGCCAGCAGCTTGGGACAGGGGGCCTCTCTTGGGGCACCCCTCCACTTT. This codes for CASSLGQGASLGAPLHF.

V gene TRBV6-4 combines with J gene TRBJ1-6; TRBD1 aligns across 7 bases. From germline, CDR1 is MRHNA and CDR2 SNTAGT. This CDR3 contains 17 residues. After removal of 0 bases from V and 10 bases from J, the junction contained 12 bases not matched to a gene. In nucleotides, the CDR3 is TGTGCCAGCAGTGACTCGTCTCTGACAGGGAGATTGTCACCCCTCCACTTT. Its protein is CASSDSSLTGRLSPLHF.

The sample holds one count of this clone. The V and J genes are TRBV27 and TRBJ1-2; tentative D call: TRBD1 (5 bases). The ends were cut back, 4 bases at V and 8 bases at J, with 20 bases in the middle. CDR3 size: 15 residues. The germline V gene has CDR1 MNHEY and CDR2 SMNVEV (reference sequence). Written as DNA, the CDR3 is TGTGCCAGCAGTTCCACATACCCCCCGGGGGTCGGCTACACCTTC. Protein sequence: CASSSTYPPGVGYTF.

Comments on this clone: The same CDR3 arises from other DNA sequences in this sample as well. V gene TRBV6-1 combines with J gene TRBJ2-7, with D perhaps TRBD1 (6 bases). Germline CDR1 reads MNHNS; CDR2 reads SASEGT. The CDR3 has 15 residues. V lost 2 bases to trimming and J lost 1 base, with 12 bases between them. The CDR3 spells CASSEPGQGSYEQYF. CDR3 bases: TGTGCCAGCAGTGAACCGGGACAAGGGTCCTACGAGCAGTACTTC.

This clone was seen a single time. The rearrangement uses TRBV25-1 and TRBJ2-1; D is undetermined. This CDR3 has 15 residues. The V gene's germline CDR1 is MGHDK and CDR2 SYGVNS. With 9 bases removed from V and 4 bases from J, the gap between germline ends came to 19 bases. CDR3: CASSHWGSSYNEQFF. CDR3 nucleotides: TGTGCCAGTAGTCATTGGGGTTCCTCTTACAATGAGCAGTTCTTC.

This chain joins TRBV6-5 and TRBJ2-3, with a weak D call TRBD1 (5 bases). CDR1 and CDR2 from the germline V gene are MNHEY and SVGAGI. The V end lost 4 bases, the J end lost 4 bases, and 9 bases lay between the germline ends. The CDR3 loop spans 13 amino acids. The CDR3 here is CASSSRAADTQYF. In nucleotides, the CDR3 is TGTGCCAGCAGTTCCAGGGCCGCAGATACGCAGTATTTT.

The chain combines TRBV19 with TRBJ2-1; perhaps TRBD1 as D (5 bases). This CDR3 spans 14 amino acids. Germline V gives CDR1 LNHDA, CDR2 SQIVND (reference sequence). V lost 4 bases and J 3 bases, leaving 10 bases between the germline ends. Written as DNA, the CDR3 is TGTGCCAGTAGTAAACGGACACGCTACAATGAGCAGTTCTTC. It yields the protein CASSKRTRYNEQFF.

This sequence joins TRBV6-1 and TRBJ2-5; perhaps TRBD2 as D (5 bases). Germline V gene data show CDR1 as MNHNS and CDR2 as SASEGT. Trimming left V 8 bases short and J 5 bases short, with 21 bases between. This CDR3 region has 15 residues. CDR3 DNA sequence: TGTGCCAGCCTATTCCGAGCGGAAGGATCGGAGACCCAGTACTTC. Residues: CASLFRAEGSETQYF.

This rearrangement joins TRBV9 to TRBJ2-7, with D maybe TRBD2 (5 bases). Trimming took off 4 bases at V and 3 bases at J, with 11 bases between the two ends. This CDR3 comprises 13 residues. The germline V gene has CDR1 SGDLS and CDR2 YYNGEE. The CDR3 here is CASSPYGGYEQYF. CDR3 nucleotide sequence: TGTGCCAGCAGCCCGTACGGAGGCTACGAGCAGTACTTC.

The chain employs TRBV5-6 and TRBJ2-5, with D possibly matching TRBD2 (6 bases). Germline-derived CDR1 and CDR2 are SGHDT and YYEEEE. The CDR3 loop spans 13 amino acids. Trimming took off 1 base at V and 2 bases at J, with 6 bases between the two ends. The CDR3 region is CASSLRGQETQYF. CDR3 DNA: TGTGCCAGCAGCTTGCGGGGGCAAGAGACCCAGTACTTC.

This clone was observed a handful of times. The chain couples TRBV7-9 to TRBJ2-2, with a possible D match to TRBD1 (5 bases). V was trimmed by 5 bases and J by 3 bases, leaving 13 bases between them. Germline CDR1 and CDR2: SEHNR and FQNEAQ (reference sequence). This CDR3 spans 15 amino acids. CDR3 sequence (DNA): TGTGCCAGCAGCCCACCCAGGGTTGACACCGGGGAGCTGTTTTTT. Protein sequence: CASSPPRVDTGELFF.

The chain couples TRBV11-2 to TRBJ2-5; D call uncertain. The V and J ends lost 5 bases and 4 bases respectively, with 8 bases between them. Germline loops: CDR1 SGHAT, CDR2 FQNNGV. This CDR3 has 12 amino acids. CDR3 DNA sequence: TGTGCCAGCAGCCCCCTGGCAGAGACCCAGTACTTC. It translates to CASSPLAETQYF.

The chain has TRBV6-6 and TRBJ2-1; perhaps TRBD2 as D (6 bases). The CDR3 totals 15 residues. The germline V and J ends were trimmed by 3 bases and 9 bases, with 18 bases remaining between them. The V gene's germline CDR1 is MNHNY and CDR2 SVGAGI (reference sequence). CDR3 region: CASSYWVGGEGEQFF. The CDR3 DNA is TGTGCCAGCAGTTATTGGGTGGGGGGAGAGGGTGAGCAGTTCTTC.

The CDR3: CASSLSEKLFF. The DNA of the CDR3 is TGTGCCAGCAGTCTCAGCGAAAAACTGTTTTTT. The V gene is TRBV6-6, the J gene TRBJ1-4; the D is unclear. Germline V gene sequence: CDR1 MNHNY, CDR2 SVGAGI (reference sequence). There are 11 residues in the CDR3. V gave up 5 bases and J gave up 8 bases, with 6 bases separating them.